This TCR beta chain was sequenced for a study of OX40 agonist ivuxolimab in advanced cancers. Across the whole study: Patients achieving partial responses numbered three: one hepatocellular carcinoma case and two cutaneous melanoma cases. Study-wide results and limits: Fewer expanded clones were found on average in CD4+ than in CD8+ T cells.

Details on this clone: Its antigen remains unknown.

Assay used: immunoSEQ multiplex PCR; TCRdb lists only in-frame clones, some missing. The table has tens of thousands of clones, roughly 84% seen once. Germline CDR1 reads MNHEY; CDR2 reads SMNVEV (reference sequence). This CDR3 is 15 amino acids long. The germline V and J ends were trimmed by 4 bases and 5 bases, with 16 bases remaining between them. This specimen was CD4+ or CD8+ T cells sorted from blood, taken in a trial of the OX40 agonist ivuxolimab. This receptor was taken from an adult with an advanced solid tumor such as melanoma, head and neck, liver or kidney cancer. The V gene is TRBV27, the J gene TRBJ2-3, with a tentative D call TRBD2 (6 bases). In DNA, the CDR3 is TGTGCCAGCAGTTACCCTGCGGGGACGGGAGATACGCAGTATTTT. It is translated as CASSYPAGTGDTQYF.